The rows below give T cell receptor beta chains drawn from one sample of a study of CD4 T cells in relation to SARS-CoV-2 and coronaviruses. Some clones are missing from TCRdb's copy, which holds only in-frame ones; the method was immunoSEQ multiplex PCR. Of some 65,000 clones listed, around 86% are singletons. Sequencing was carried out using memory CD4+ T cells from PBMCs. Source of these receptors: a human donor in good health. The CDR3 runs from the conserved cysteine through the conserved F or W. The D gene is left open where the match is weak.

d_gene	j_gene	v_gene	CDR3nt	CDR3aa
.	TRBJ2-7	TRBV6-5	TGTGCCAGCACCCAAGGTTGGGGGAGCTCCTACGAGCAGTACTTC	CASTQGWGSSYEQYF
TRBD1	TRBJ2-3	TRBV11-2	TGTGCCAGCAGCTTGGTACGACAGGGCAGCACAGATACGCAGTATTTT	CASSLVRQGSTDTQYF
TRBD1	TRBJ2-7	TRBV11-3	TGTGCCAGCGGGAAGGGACAGGGGCACGAGCAGTACTTC	CASGKGQGHEQYF
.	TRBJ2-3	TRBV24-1	TGTGCCACCAGTGATCATACCCGGCTCACAGATACGCAGTATTTT	CATSDHTRLTDTQYF
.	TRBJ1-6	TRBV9	TGTGCCAGCAGCGGAGAGAATAATTCACCCCTCCACTTT	CASSGENNSPLHF
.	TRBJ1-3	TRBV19	TGTGCCAGTACTGTGGGTGGAACGGACTTCTCTGGAAACACCATATATTTT	CASTVGGTDFSGNTIYF
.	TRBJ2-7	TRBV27	TGTGCCAGCAGTTCCCATCCTCAGAGAGTGTTTTCCGAGCAGTACTTC	CASSSHPQRVFSEQYF
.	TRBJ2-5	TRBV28	TGTGCCAGCACTGACTACCAAGAGACCCAGTACTTC	CASTDYQETQYF
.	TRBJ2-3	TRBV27	TGTGCCAGCAGCCCTCGAGGATACACAGATACGCAGTATTTT	CASSPRGYTDTQYF
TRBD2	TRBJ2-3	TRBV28	TGTGCCAGCAGCTTAGGGACTAGCGGGGTTACGCAGTATTTT	CASSLGTSGVTQYF
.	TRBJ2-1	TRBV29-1	TGCAGCGGCAGGGTTAATGAGCAGTTCTTC	CSGRVNEQFF
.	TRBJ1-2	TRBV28	TGTGCCAGCAGTTTACAGGGCTATGGCTACACCTTC	CASSLQGYGYTF
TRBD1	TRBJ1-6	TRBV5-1	TGCGCCAGCAGCTTGGGGACAGGATATTCACCCCTCCACTTT	CASSLGTGYSPLHF
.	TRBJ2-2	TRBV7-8	TGTGCCAGCAGCTTAGTAGGGATCCCCGGGGAGCTGTTTTTT	CASSLVGIPGELFF